In its sample, the clone carrying this TCR beta chain was seen a few times. Antigen: not known. This sample is part of a study of response to subunit inactivated influenza vaccine. TCRdb reprocessed the RT-PCR reads with MiXCR, giving one entry per CDR3 protein. The table shows 250,000 to 350,000 distinct CDR3 sequences, with 22% occurring only once. Study-wide results and limits: Every seasonal influenza vaccination brings in few new T cells, the authors suggested.

The CDR3 contains 16 residues. With V trimmed by 0 bases and J by 3 bases, 4 bases remained unmatched. Germline CDR1 is KGHSH and CDR2 is LQKENI. This receptor was identified in a man aged 50-75 years who received an inactivated influenza vaccine. The chain carries TRBV18 and TRBJ2-1; TRBD2 matches 8 bases. The sample was PBMCs from blood, taken less than 22 months after vaccination. The CDR3 region is CASSPPTGGIYNEQFF. CDR3 nucleotides: TGTGCCAGCTCACCACCGACGGGAGGGATCTACAATGAGCAGTTCTTC.